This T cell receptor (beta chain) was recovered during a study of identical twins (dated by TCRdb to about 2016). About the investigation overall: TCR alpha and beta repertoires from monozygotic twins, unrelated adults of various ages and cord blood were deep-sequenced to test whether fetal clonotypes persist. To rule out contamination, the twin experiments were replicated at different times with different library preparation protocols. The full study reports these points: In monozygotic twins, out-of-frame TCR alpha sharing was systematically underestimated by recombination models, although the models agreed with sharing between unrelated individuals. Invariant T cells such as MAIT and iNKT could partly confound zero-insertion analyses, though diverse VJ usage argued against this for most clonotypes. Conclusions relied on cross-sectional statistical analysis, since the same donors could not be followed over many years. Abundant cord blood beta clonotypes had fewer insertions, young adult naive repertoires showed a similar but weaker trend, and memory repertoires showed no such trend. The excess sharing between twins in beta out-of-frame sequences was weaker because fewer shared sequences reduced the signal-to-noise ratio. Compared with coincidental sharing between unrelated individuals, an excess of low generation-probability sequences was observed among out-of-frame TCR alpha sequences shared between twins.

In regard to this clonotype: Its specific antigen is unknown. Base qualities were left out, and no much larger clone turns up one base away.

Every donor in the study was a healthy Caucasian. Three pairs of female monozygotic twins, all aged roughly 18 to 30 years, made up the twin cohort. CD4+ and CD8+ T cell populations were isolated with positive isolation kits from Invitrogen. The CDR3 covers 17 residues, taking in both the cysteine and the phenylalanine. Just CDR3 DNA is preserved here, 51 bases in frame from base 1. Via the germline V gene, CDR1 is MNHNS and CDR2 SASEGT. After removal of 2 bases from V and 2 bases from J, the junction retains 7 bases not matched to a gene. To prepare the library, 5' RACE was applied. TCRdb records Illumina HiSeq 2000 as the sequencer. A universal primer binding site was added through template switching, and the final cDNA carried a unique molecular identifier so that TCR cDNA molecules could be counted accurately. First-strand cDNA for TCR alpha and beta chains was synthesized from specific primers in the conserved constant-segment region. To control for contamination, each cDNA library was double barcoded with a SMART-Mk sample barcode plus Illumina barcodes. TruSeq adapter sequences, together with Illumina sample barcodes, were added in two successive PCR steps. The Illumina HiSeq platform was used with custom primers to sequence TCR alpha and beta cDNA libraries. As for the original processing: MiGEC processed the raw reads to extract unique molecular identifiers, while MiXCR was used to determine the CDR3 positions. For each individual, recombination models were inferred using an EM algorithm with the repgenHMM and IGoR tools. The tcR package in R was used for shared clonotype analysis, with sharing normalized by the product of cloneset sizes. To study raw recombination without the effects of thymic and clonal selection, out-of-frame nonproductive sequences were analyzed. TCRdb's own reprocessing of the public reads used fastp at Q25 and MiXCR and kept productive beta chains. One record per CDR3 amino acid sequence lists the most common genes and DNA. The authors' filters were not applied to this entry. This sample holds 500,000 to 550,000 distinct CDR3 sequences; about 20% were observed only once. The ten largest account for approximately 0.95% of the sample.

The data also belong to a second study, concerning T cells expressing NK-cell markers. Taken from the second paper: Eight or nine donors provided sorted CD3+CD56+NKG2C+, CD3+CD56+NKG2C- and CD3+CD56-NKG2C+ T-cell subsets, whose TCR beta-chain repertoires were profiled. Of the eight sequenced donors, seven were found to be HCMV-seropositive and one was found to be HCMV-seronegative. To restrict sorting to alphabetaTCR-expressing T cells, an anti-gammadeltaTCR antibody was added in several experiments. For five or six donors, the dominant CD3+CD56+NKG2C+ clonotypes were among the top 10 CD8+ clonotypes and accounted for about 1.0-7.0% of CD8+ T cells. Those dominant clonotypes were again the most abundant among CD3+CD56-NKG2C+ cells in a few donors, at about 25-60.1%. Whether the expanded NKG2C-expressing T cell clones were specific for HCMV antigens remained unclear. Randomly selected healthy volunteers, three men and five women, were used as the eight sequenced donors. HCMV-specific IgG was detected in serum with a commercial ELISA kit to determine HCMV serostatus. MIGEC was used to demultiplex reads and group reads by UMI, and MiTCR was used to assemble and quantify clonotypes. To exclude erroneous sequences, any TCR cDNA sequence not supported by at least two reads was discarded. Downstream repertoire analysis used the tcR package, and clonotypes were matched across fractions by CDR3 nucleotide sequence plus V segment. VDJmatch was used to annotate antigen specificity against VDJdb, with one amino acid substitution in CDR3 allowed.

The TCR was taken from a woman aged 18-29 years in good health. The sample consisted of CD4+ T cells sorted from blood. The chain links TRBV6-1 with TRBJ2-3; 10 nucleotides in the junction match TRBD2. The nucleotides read TGTGCCAGCAGTGAATATAGGACTAGCGGCCTCACAGATACGCAGTATTTT. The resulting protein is CASSEYRTSGLTDTQYF.